A few counts support the clone carrying this T cell receptor (beta chain). Its antigen is still unknown. The data belong to a study of T cell responses to AZD1222 COVID-19 vaccine. Notes on the study in general: Only a handful of AZD1222 recipients, several in all, had baseline seropositivity.

Profiled with immunoSEQ multiplex PCR; TCRdb holds only in-frame clones, not every one. The sample lists tens of thousands of clones, roughly four fifths seen once, with 6.5% in the top ten. The TCR comes from an adult who received the AZD1222 COVID-19 vaccine. Source: peripheral blood, taken 28 days after the second AZD1222 dose.

CDR3 nucleotide sequence: TGTGCCAGTAGTCCTCGATCTGGGGGCGCGCACACTGAAGCTTTCTTT. Translation gives CASSPRSGGAHTEAFF. This chain links TRBV19 with TRBJ1-1; perhaps TRBD1 as D (6 bases). The length of the CDR3 is 16 residues. Germline loops: CDR1 LNHDA, CDR2 SQIVND (reference sequence). Trimming left V 5 bases short and J 3 bases short, with 19 bases between.